This TCR beta chain was identified in a study of T cells in localized non-small cell lung cancer. This CDR3 has 15 residues. Germline V lookup: CDR1 ENHRY, CDR2 SYGVKD. V lost 5 bases to trimming and J lost 2 bases, with 13 bases between them. Clones were sequenced by immunoSEQ multiplex PCR, and TCRdb holds only the in-frame ones, with some missing. The data contain about 91,000 clones, around 90% of them seen just once; the ten biggest clones take up 15%. The V call is TRBV10-3, the J call TRBJ1-5; no reliable D call. The sequenced sample was peripheral blood, obtained before any cancer treatment. This TCR was recovered from a man aged 35 to 69 with stage I squamous cell lung carcinoma. CDR3 DNA: TGTGCCATCAGTTCGGGGTCAAGCGGCAATCAGCCCCAGCATTTT. Its protein product is CAISSGSSGNQPQHF.